This T cell receptor beta chain was captured by sequencing in a study of blood T cells in healthy people across ages. Overall study results and limits: Donors of long life had a larger count of naive CD4+ cells and greater diversity than aged donors.

This clonotype has only one observation. Antigen specificity is unknown. Using a J-beta primer mix together with a sample-barcoded 5' primer, a second PCR was run for roughly 7 to 11 cycles. TCRdb ran MiXCR on the 5' RACE reads and lists one entry per CDR3 protein. The sample comprises fewer than 2 million distinct CDR3 sequences, roughly two fifths of which are singletons, and 20% to 25% rests with the top ten. The source of this sequence is a human donor in good health. The specimen was blood.

The DNA for the CDR3 is TGTGCCAGCAGTCCAGGGGGCCTGGCCGAGCAGTACTTC. Encoded protein: CASSPGGLAEQYF. V usage is TRBV28 and J usage is TRBJ2-7, with 8 bases lining up with TRBD1. Germline lookup yields CDR1 MDHEN and CDR2 SYDVKM. This CDR3 region has 13 residues. The junction had 6 bases not matched to a gene; V was cut back by 5 bases and J by 6 bases.